The 32 T cell receptor beta chains in this list originate from one sample, sequenced in a study of cytomegalovirus exposure and HLA in healthy donors. It was with 60 Vbeta and 13 Jbeta primers that the PCR ran. Profiled with immunoSEQ multiplex PCR; TCRdb holds only in-frame clones, not every one. The profile shows 170,000 or so clones, approximately 80% of them singletons. Specimen: PBMCs. Receptors originate from a man aged 25-45 years in good health and CMV-seropositive.

The J gene is TRBJ2-1, the V gene TRBV9, with D possibly matching TRBD2 (5 bases). The V gene lost 3 bases and the J gene lost 9 bases, with 19 bases spanning the gap. CDR1 is SGDLS and CDR2 is YYNGEE in the germline V gene. CDR3 length: 15 residues. CDR3 region: CASSERTGVGIEQFF. CDR3 sequence (DNA): TGTGCCAGCAGCGAGAGGACCGGGGTGGGGATTGAGCAGTTCTTC.

The V call is TRBV13, the J call TRBJ2-7, with D perhaps matching TRBD1 (6 bases). CDR3 length: 15 residues. Germline V gene lookup returns CDR1 PRHDT and CDR2 FYEKMQ (reference sequence). The V end was cut by 4 bases, the J end by 0 bases, with 13 bases between. CDR3 DNA sequence: TGTGCCAGCAGCTCGGACCGGACAGCCTCCTACGAGCAGTACTTC. Translation: CASSSDRTASYEQYF.

The J gene is TRBJ1-1, the V gene TRBV7-9; 8 bases agree with TRBD1. This CDR3 region has 15 residues. V dropped 5 bases and J dropped 5; count of bases not matched to a gene: 10. Germline V CDR1 and CDR2: SEHNR, FQNEAQ (reference sequence). CDR3 in DNA: TGTGCCAGCAGCGCCGTAGTATGGACAGGGACTGAAGCTTTCTTT. It translates to CASSAVVWTGTEAFF.

The rearrangement uses TRBV10-3 and TRBJ2-7; D is perhaps TRBD1 (5 bases). The CDR3 is 11 residues long. V lost 6 bases and J lost 3, with 6 bases in between. Germline CDR1 and CDR2: ENHRY and SYGVKD. Written as DNA, the CDR3 is TGTGCCATCAGGGACAACTACGAGCAGTACTTC. Its protein product is CAIRDNYEQYF.

This clone occurred many times. This chain uses TRBV6-5 with TRBJ1-1; 7 bases are shared with TRBD1. Germline-derived CDR1 and CDR2 are MNHEY and SVGAGI. The V and J ends lost 4 bases and 5 bases, in that order; junction bases with no gene match: 7. The CDR3 totals 14 residues. CDR3 bases: TGTGCCAGCAGTTCCGGACAGGAAAGTACTGAAGCTTTCTTT. Translated: CASSSGQESTEAFF.

The genes are TRBV12-1 and TRBJ2-3; the table gives TRBD2 as D, unverified against the DNA. TRBV12-1 is annotated as a pseudogene. The CDR3 extends over 19 amino acids. This chain's CDR3 is CASSFERTSRGAGTDTQYF. CDR3 DNA: TGTGCCAGCAGCTTTGAGCGGACTAGCAGGGGGGCCGGCACAGATACGCAGTATTTT.

This clone was detected only once. The chain couples TRBV5-4 to TRBJ2-2; tentative D call: TRBD2 (6 bases). Germline V gene sequence: CDR1 SGHNT, CDR2 YYREEE (reference sequence). The CDR3 length is 15 residues. Trimming pared 4 bases from V and 7 bases from J, leaving 17 bases between. The CDR3 sequence: CASSLLGLASGELFF. CDR3 sequence (DNA): TGTGCCAGCAGCCTCTTAGGGCTAGCGAGCGGGGAGCTGTTTTTT.

The chain is built from TRBV6-5 and TRBJ1-1, with D possibly TRBD1 on 5 matching bases. Trimming pared 3 bases from V and 6 bases from J, leaving 8 bases between. Germline CDR1 reads MNHEY; CDR2 reads SVGAGI. The CDR3 loop spans 12 amino acids. This chain's CDR3 is CASSYQGPEAFF. DNA for the CDR3: TGTGCCAGCAGTTATCAGGGTCCTGAAGCTTTCTTT.

The gene calls are TRBV11-2 and TRBJ2-7; D possibly corresponds to TRBD1 (5 bases). Trimming stripped 4 bases from V and 5 bases from J, with 18 bases between. CDR3 length: 15 amino acids. Germline V CDR1 and CDR2: SGHAT, FQNNGV. CDR3 coding DNA: TGTGCCAGCAGCTCGCCGGGCCGTCAGGGCCACGAGCAGTACTTC. Translating it yields CASSSPGRQGHEQYF. Looking up the rest from reference TRBV11-2 and TRBJ2-7 gives the full variable domain: EAGVAQSPRYKIIEKRQSVAFWCNPISGHATLYWYQQILGQGPKLLIQFQNNGVVDDSQLPKDRFSAERLKGVDSTLKIQPAKLEDSAVYLCASSSPGRQGHEQYFGPGTRLTVT.

V and J are TRBV11-2 and TRBJ1-1; D remains unclear. V shed 5 bases and J shed 1 base, with 17 bases lying between them. This CDR3 is built from 16 residues. Germline CDR1 and CDR2: SGHAT and FQNNGV. The CDR3 DNA sequence: TGTGCCAGCAGCCACGCCTATAGGCAGGCGAACACTGAAGCTTTCTTT. It translates to CASSHAYRQANTEAFF. The full variable domain, in which reference TRBV11-2 and TRBJ1-1 provide the parts outside the CDR3, is EAGVAQSPRYKIIEKRQSVAFWCNPISGHATLYWYQQILGQGPKLLIQFQNNGVVDDSQLPKDRFSAERLKGVDSTLKIQPAKLEDSAVYLCASSHAYRQANTEAFFGQGTRLTVV.

The V gene is TRBV6-4, the J gene TRBJ2-2, with 8 nucleotides matching TRBD1. The germline V gene has CDR1 MRHNA and CDR2 SNTAGT. The V segment lost 6 bases and the J segment 4 bases; nucleotides outside the gene matches: 7. The CDR3 has 15 amino acids. Here the CDR3 DNA reads TGTGCCAGCAGCCCGGACAGGGTGGGCACCGGGGAGCTGTTTTTT. Protein: CASSPDRVGTGELFF.

The genes are TRBV27 and TRBJ2-1; no reliable D call. V gave up 0 bases and J gave up 0 bases, with 15 bases separating them. CDR3 length: 18 amino acids. The V gene's germline CDR1 is MNHEY and CDR2 SMNVEV (reference sequence). In nucleotides, the CDR3 is TGTGCCAGCAGTTTATCGTCCCGCCGCCTTAGCTCCTACAATGAGCAGTTCTTC. It yields the protein CASSLSSRRLSSYNEQFF.

This rearrangement joins TRBV6-1 to TRBJ2-7; 9 bases line up with TRBD1. Unmatched junction bases numbered 8, after V lost 8 bases and J lost 0 bases. The CDR3 totals 15 residues. Germline lookup yields CDR1 MNHNS and CDR2 SASEGT. This CDR3 reads CASDPRQGGSYEQYF. The CDR3 DNA sequence: TGTGCCAGCGATCCCCGACAGGGGGGCTCCTACGAGCAGTACTTC.

V and J are TRBV5-1 and TRBJ2-1; D might be TRBD1 (5 bases). Germline CDR1 and CDR2: SGHRS and YFSETQ. The CDR3 runs to 14 residues. Trimming stripped 0 bases from V and 8 bases from J, with 12 bases between. The CDR3 region has the DNA TGCGCCAGCAGCTTGGCCGTCAGGGTCGATGAGCAGTTCTTC. Translation: CASSLAVRVDEQFF.

The chain is built from TRBV28 and TRBJ2-3; the match to TRBD1 covers 9 bases. V lost 11 bases and J lost 2; bases outside the gene matches: 5. The CDR3 loop spans 13 amino acids. CDR1 and CDR2 from the germline V gene are MDHEN and SYDVKM. The CDR3 sequence is CAVWDRATDTQYF. CDR3 in DNA: TGTGCCGTATGGGACAGGGCCACAGATACGCAGTATTTT.

V and J are TRBV6-5 and TRBJ2-5; D perhaps matches TRBD2 (5 bases). The tail of the sequence fits TRBJ2-7 better, so the J call may be wrong. Germline V gene lookup returns CDR1 MNHEY and CDR2 SVGAGI. The CDR3 is made up of 13 amino acids. CDR3 amino acids: CASRPGVSYEQYF. The CDR3 coding sequence is TGTGCCAGCAGACCCGGGGTTTCCTACGAGCAGTACTTC.

The chain uses TRBV30 and TRBJ1-2, with a weak D call TRBD1 (5 bases). This CDR3 comprises 14 residues. Trimming took off 1 base at V and 4 bases at J, with 13 bases between the two ends. CDR1 is GTSNPN, CDR2 SVGIG, per germline (reference sequence). CDR3 sequence: CAWSARQPLYGYTF. In DNA form, the CDR3 reads TGTGCCTGGAGTGCCCGACAGCCGCTCTATGGCTACACCTTC.

The chain combines TRBV11-2 with TRBJ2-5; TRBD1 agrees at 7 bases. V was clipped by 0 bases and J by 5 bases; unmatched bases: 12. The germline V gene encodes CDR1 SGHAT and CDR2 FQNNGV. This CDR3 has 17 amino acids. The CDR3 bases are TGTGCCAGCAGCTTAGATCCTGACAGGGCCGACGAGGAGACCCAGTACTTC. Protein: CASSLDPDRADEETQYF. The full variable domain, its missing parts supplied by reference TRBV11-2 and TRBJ2-5, is EAGVAQSPRYKIIEKRQSVAFWCNPISGHATLYWYQQILGQGPKLLIQFQNNGVVDDSQLPKDRFSAERLKGVDSTLKIQPAKLEDSAVYLCASSLDPDRADEETQYFGPGTRLLVL.

V usage is TRBV4-3 and J usage is TRBJ2-2; D remains ambiguous. The CDR3 length is 15 residues. CDR1 and CDR2 (germline): LGHNA, YSLEER. V lost 3 bases and J lost 2, with 10 bases in between. The CDR3 sequence is CASSHVDKNTGELFF. CDR3 coding DNA: TGCGCCAGCAGCCACGTTGACAAAAACACCGGGGAGCTGTTTTTT.

The chain couples TRBV28 to TRBJ2-7; D call uncertain. Deletions cut 5 bases from V and 3 bases from J, with 11 bases between. Per germline, CDR1 MDHEN and CDR2 SYDVKM. This CDR3 contains 13 residues. This CDR3 is CASSPAARYEQYF. CDR3 nucleotide sequence: TGTGCCAGCAGTCCCGCAGCGCGCTACGAGCAGTACTTC.

The CDR3 region has the DNA TGTGCCAGCTCACCACCGAGGCAGGGAAGCACAGATACGCAGTATTTT. Amino acids: CASSPPRQGSTDTQYF. The V and J genes are TRBV18 and TRBJ2-3, with a tentative D call TRBD1 (5 bases). Germline CDR1 reads KGHSH; CDR2 reads LQKENI. This CDR3 comprises 16 residues. V lost 0 bases and J 0 bases, leaving 10 bases between the germline ends.

The chain recombines TRBV6-1 with TRBJ1-2, with 11 bases fitting TRBD1. Per the germline V gene, CDR1 is MNHNS and CDR2 is SASEGT. CDR3 size: 17 residues. V trimming: 3 bases; J trimming: 2 bases; junction bases outside the gene matches: 8. This chain's CDR3 is CASSDRDRGRKNYGYTF. Written as DNA, the CDR3 is TGTGCCAGCAGTGACCGGGACAGGGGGAGGAAGAACTATGGCTACACCTTC.

The V and J genes are TRBV29-1 and TRBJ1-1, with D hard to call. The V end lost 4 bases, the J end lost 2 bases, and 11 bases lay between the germline ends. Germline V CDR1 and CDR2: SQVTM, ANQGSEA. The CDR3 length is 13 residues. The CDR3 here is CSVALGGNTEAFF. CDR3 nucleotide sequence: TGCAGCGTTGCTCTGGGAGGTAACACTGAAGCTTTCTTT.

This clone has more than one count but fewer than ten. The V gene is TRBV18, the J gene TRBJ2-3, with D perhaps TRBD1 (7 bases). In germline, CDR1 is KGHSH, CDR2 LQKENI. Trimming left V 2 bases short and J 4 bases short, with 13 bases between. The CDR3 loop spans 15 amino acids. The CDR3 nucleotides read TGTGCCAGCTCACCAATCAGGGGGGCCGCAGATACGCAGTATTTT. Residues: CASSPIRGAADTQYF.

This clone was recorded a few times. This chain connects TRBV27 to TRBJ1-5, with unresolved D. CDR3 length equals 17 residues. V was shortened by 0 bases and J by 2 bases, with 14 bases between the two germline ends. The germline CDR1 and CDR2 sequences are MNHEY and SMNVEV (reference sequence). In DNA form, the CDR3 reads TGTGCCAGCAGTTTATCAGGAGGATCAAAGGGCAATCAGCCCCAGCATTTT. This sequence encodes CASSLSGGSKGNQPQHF.

This clone has more than one count but fewer than ten. This chain connects TRBV7-2 to TRBJ2-2; D might be TRBD2 (6 bases). There are 17 residues in the CDR3. V lost 5 bases and J lost 0, with 16 bases in between. Germline V gene sequence: CDR1 SGHTA, CDR2 FQGNSA. DNA for the CDR3: TGTGCCAGCAGCCCCCCGCGGGGATCCCCGAACACCGGGGAGCTGTTTTTT. It translates to CASSPPRGSPNTGELFF.

This clone turned up a few times. The V gene is TRBV7-2, the J gene TRBJ1-2, with D hard to call. The CDR3 loop spans 15 amino acids. Germline loops: CDR1 SGHTA, CDR2 FQGNSA. Trimming cost V 1 base and J 0 bases, with 9 bases left between them. The CDR3 region has the DNA TGTGCCAGCAGCTTAGTGGGCAGCTCTAACTATGGCTACACCTTC. It codes for CASSLVGSSNYGYTF.

The V and J genes are TRBV4-3 and TRBJ1-2; D not certain. This CDR3 spans 16 amino acids. Germline lookup yields CDR1 LGHNA and CDR2 YSLEER. The V gene lost 3 bases and the J gene lost 9 bases, with 23 bases spanning the gap. The CDR3 DNA follows: TGCGCCAGCAGCCATTCGTTTGACAATGTACCTATACGCTACACCTTC. Residues: CASSHSFDNVPIRYTF.

This chain joins TRBV10-3 and TRBJ1-5, with 9 bases identical to TRBD1. Trimming at V came to 4 bases and at J to 5 bases, leaving 3 bases not matched to a gene. CDR3 length: 14 residues. Looked up from germline, CDR1 is ENHRY and CDR2 is SYGVKD. DNA for the CDR3: TGTGCCATCAGTGGGGGACAGGGCGATCAGCCCCAGCATTTT. It yields the protein CAISGGQGDQPQHF.

The chain employs TRBV4-1 and TRBJ2-3, with 9 bases that match TRBD2. The CDR3 runs to 16 residues. Germline assignment: CDR1 MGHRA and CDR2 YSYEKL. Trimming at V came to 0 bases and at J to 4 bases, leaving 5 bases not matched to a gene. In DNA, the CDR3 is TGCGCCAGCAGCCAAGAAGAGGCGGGAGGGGCAGATACGCAGTATTTT. Encoded protein: CASSQEEAGGADTQYF.

The V and J genes are TRBV4-2 and TRBJ2-5; perhaps TRBD2 as D (6 bases). The V end lost 1 base, the J end lost 4 bases, and 16 bases lay between the germline ends. This CDR3 comprises 16 residues. Germline CDR1 is LGHNA and CDR2 is YNFKEQ. CDR3 amino acids: CASSQVSSQGGETQYF. The CDR3 bases are TGTGCCAGCAGCCAAGTGTCTTCTCAGGGAGGAGAGACCCAGTACTTC.

J is TRBJ2-2 and V is TRBV11-3; 8 nucleotides agree with TRBD1. CDR1 and CDR2 from the germline V gene are SGHNT and YENEEA. The CDR3 spans 16 residues. V shed 5 bases and J 6 bases; nucleotides not matched to a gene: 11. For the CDR3, the DNA is TGTGCCAGCAGCCGCGGACAGGGAAAAAACCCCGGGGAGCTGTTTTTT. Its protein is CASSRGQGKNPGELFF.